This is a list of T cell receptor beta chains from one sample in a study of spatial heterogeneity in lung cancer. One entry per CDR3 protein, called by TCRdb with MiXCR from the 5' RACE reads. The data contain some 41,000 distinct CDR3 sequences, 6.8% of them singletons. This sample comprised PBMCs, obtained at surgery. These receptors were collected from a female donor with early-stage non-small cell lung cancer. CDR3s include the opening cysteine and the closing phenylalanine or tryptophan. The order of the fields is J gene, CDR3 length, clone size, V gene, D gene, CDR3 DNA, CDR3 protein. A D gene is named only where the DNA matches it firmly. Where a row states a size, it is once, few, many or the class of an expanded clone; other rows omit it.

j_call: TRBJ2-2
cdr3_length: 16
clone_size: -
v_call: TRBV19
d_call: -
cdr3_nt: TGTGCCAGTAGTATCCTCGGACTCTCGAACACCGGGGAGCTGTTTTTT
cdr3_aa: CASSILGLSNTGELFF

j_call: TRBJ2-1
cdr3_length: 13
clone_size: many
v_call: TRBV3-1
d_call: -
cdr3_nt: TGTGCCAGCAGCCAAGGGCCGACTCAAGAGCAGTTCTTC
cdr3_aa: CASSQGPTQEQFF

j_call: TRBJ2-2
cdr3_length: 16
clone_size: -
v_call: TRBV6-6
d_call: TRBD1
cdr3_nt: TGTGCCAGCAGTTTGACAGGGGGCGCGGGCACCGGGGAGCTGTTTTTT
cdr3_aa: CASSLTGGAGTGELFF

j_call: TRBJ1-1
cdr3_length: 13
clone_size: many
v_call: TRBV27
d_call: TRBD1
cdr3_nt: TGTGCCAGCGGTTATCGACAGGGCCCTGAAGCTTTCTTT
cdr3_aa: CASGYRQGPEAFF

j_call: TRBJ2-3
cdr3_length: 16
clone_size: many
v_call: TRBV3-1
d_call: TRBD2
cdr3_nt: TGTGCCAGCACCCTTAATAGCGGGGGGGCGGGCGATACGCAGTATTTT
cdr3_aa: CASTLNSGGAGDTQYF

j_call: TRBJ1-4
cdr3_length: 15
clone_size: many
v_call: TRBV7-9
d_call: -
cdr3_nt: TGTGCCAGCAGCTCATTGCTGGGGGGGGACGAAAAACTGTTTTTT
cdr3_aa: CASSSLLGGDEKLFF

j_call: TRBJ2-5
cdr3_length: 15
clone_size: many
v_call: TRBV20-1
d_call: TRBD2
cdr3_nt: TGCAGTGCCCTAAGCGCGGCGGGGGGTTCAGAGACCCAGTACTTC
cdr3_aa: CSALSAAGGSETQYF

j_call: TRBJ1-4
cdr3_length: 17
clone_size: few
v_call: TRBV5-4
d_call: -
cdr3_nt: TGTGCCAGCAGCTTGAGCAGATTTGGGGATCCTAATGAAAAACTGTTTTTT
cdr3_aa: CASSLSRFGDPNEKLFF

j_call: TRBJ1-5
cdr3_length: 17
clone_size: few
v_call: TRBV10-3
d_call: -
cdr3_nt: TGTGCCATCAGTGAGTCAGATGTGGGGGCCGGCAATCAGCCCCAGCATTTT
cdr3_aa: CAISESDVGAGNQPQHF

j_call: TRBJ1-5
cdr3_length: 13
clone_size: many
v_call: TRBV12-3/TRBV12-4
d_call: -
cdr3_nt: TGTGCCAGCAGTTCAACAGGCGATCAGCCCCAGCATTTT
cdr3_aa: CASSSTGDQPQHF

j_call: TRBJ1-2
cdr3_length: 16
clone_size: few
v_call: TRBV5-8
d_call: TRBD1
cdr3_nt: TGTGCCAGCAGCCAGTTTTCAGGGGGCCTAGGATCTGGCTACACCTTC
cdr3_aa: CASSQFSGGLGSGYTF

j_call: TRBJ2-3
cdr3_length: 14
clone_size: many
v_call: TRBV18
d_call: -
cdr3_nt: TGTGCCAGCTCACCGCGGCAGAACACAGATACGCAGTATTTT
cdr3_aa: CASSPRQNTDTQYF

j_call: TRBJ1-4
cdr3_length: 17
clone_size: many
v_call: TRBV19
d_call: -
cdr3_nt: TGTGCCAGTCTTGGGAGCGCCAACAGAAGAACTAATGAAAAACTGTTTTTT
cdr3_aa: CASLGSANRRTNEKLFF

j_call: TRBJ2-1
cdr3_length: 15
clone_size: few
v_call: TRBV28
d_call: TRBD2
cdr3_nt: TGTGCCAGCAGTTTCGTGTCTAGCGGAGTGGGTGAGCAGTTCTTC
cdr3_aa: CASSFVSSGVGEQFF

j_call: TRBJ2-2
cdr3_length: 15
clone_size: few
v_call: TRBV28
d_call: TRBD2
cdr3_nt: TGTGCCAGCAGTAGGACTAGCGGGAACACCGGGGAGCTGTTTTTT
cdr3_aa: CASSRTSGNTGELFF

j_call: TRBJ2-1
cdr3_length: 13
clone_size: many
v_call: TRBV9
d_call: TRBD2
cdr3_nt: TGTGCCCGACGGAGCGGGGCCTACAATGAGCAGTTCTTC
cdr3_aa: CARRSGAYNEQFF

j_call: TRBJ2-2
cdr3_length: 15
clone_size: many
v_call: TRBV5-1
d_call: -
cdr3_nt: TGCGCCAGCAGCTTGGTGGACTTGAACACCGGGGAGCTGTTTTTT
cdr3_aa: CASSLVDLNTGELFF

j_call: TRBJ2-3
cdr3_length: 14
clone_size: many
v_call: TRBV12-3/TRBV12-4
d_call: -
cdr3_nt: TGTGCCAGCTTGGACCGGCGGGGCACAGATACGCAGTATTTT
cdr3_aa: CASLDRRGTDTQYF

j_call: TRBJ1-3
cdr3_length: 15
clone_size: many
v_call: TRBV7-2
d_call: TRBD1
cdr3_nt: TGTGCCAGCAGCTCGACAGGGACCTCTGGAAACACCATATATTTT
cdr3_aa: CASSSTGTSGNTIYF

j_call: TRBJ1-2
cdr3_length: 16
clone_size: -
v_call: TRBV29-1
d_call: TRBD1
cdr3_nt: TGCAGCGTATACAATCCAGGGGGAACAAGTAACTATGGCTACACCTTC
cdr3_aa: CSVYNPGGTSNYGYTF

j_call: TRBJ2-1
cdr3_length: 11
clone_size: many
v_call: TRBV19
d_call: -
cdr3_nt: TGTGCCAGGATTGACTACAATGAGCAGTTCTTC
cdr3_aa: CARIDYNEQFF

j_call: TRBJ2-5
cdr3_length: 12
clone_size: -
v_call: TRBV2
d_call: -
cdr3_nt: TGTGCCAGCAGTCAGAGGGGAGAGACCCAGTACTTC
cdr3_aa: CASSQRGETQYF

j_call: TRBJ1-6
cdr3_length: 15
clone_size: many
v_call: TRBV11-2
d_call: -
cdr3_nt: TGTGCCAGCAGCTTAAACGGCGGGGGGAGTTCACCCCTCCACTTT
cdr3_aa: CASSLNGGGSSPLHF

j_call: TRBJ2-3
cdr3_length: 15
clone_size: few
v_call: TRBV20-1
d_call: TRBD2
cdr3_nt: TGCAGTGCTAGAAGTGGGGAGGGGAGGACAGATACGCAGTATTTT
cdr3_aa: CSARSGEGRTDTQYF

j_call: TRBJ2-3
cdr3_length: 14
clone_size: many
v_call: TRBV5-1
d_call: TRBD1
cdr3_nt: TGCGCCAGCAGCCCTGGGACAGGCACAGATACGCAGTATTTT
cdr3_aa: CASSPGTGTDTQYF

j_call: TRBJ1-4
cdr3_length: 17
clone_size: few
v_call: TRBV7-8
d_call: -
cdr3_nt: TGTGCCAGCAGCTTTAGGAATTTTCGGAGGACTAATGAAAAACTGTTTTTT
cdr3_aa: CASSFRNFRRTNEKLFF

j_call: TRBJ1-5
cdr3_length: 15
clone_size: -
v_call: TRBV24-1
d_call: TRBD1
cdr3_nt: TGTGCCACCAGTGAGGGACAGCATAGCAATCAGCCCCAGCATTTT
cdr3_aa: CATSEGQHSNQPQHF

j_call: TRBJ1-1
cdr3_length: 10
clone_size: -
v_call: TRBV28
d_call: -
cdr3_nt: TGTGCCAGCAGCCGGACTGAAGCTTTCTTT
cdr3_aa: CASSRTEAFF

j_call: TRBJ1-1
cdr3_length: 15
clone_size: few
v_call: TRBV6-6
d_call: TRBD1
cdr3_nt: TGTGCCAGCAGTACCCGAGGACAGGGTGGGACTGAAGCTTTCTTT
cdr3_aa: CASSTRGQGGTEAFF

j_call: TRBJ1-1
cdr3_length: 11
clone_size: many
v_call: TRBV29-1
d_call: -
cdr3_nt: TGCAGCGTGGGCCGGGACCCTGAAGCTTTCTTT
cdr3_aa: CSVGRDPEAFF

j_call: TRBJ1-4
cdr3_length: 14
clone_size: few
v_call: TRBV18
d_call: -
cdr3_nt: TGTGCCAGCTCACCAGGCGGTGGCTATGAAAAACTGTTTTTT
cdr3_aa: CASSPGGGYEKLFF

j_call: TRBJ2-1
cdr3_length: 16
clone_size: many
v_call: TRBV5-1
d_call: TRBD2
cdr3_nt: TGCGCCAGCAGCTCGGTAGCGGGGGGCGTTGTGGATGAGCAGTTCTTC
cdr3_aa: CASSSVAGGVVDEQFF

j_call: TRBJ2-5
cdr3_length: 14
clone_size: few
v_call: TRBV20-1
d_call: TRBD1
cdr3_nt: TGCAGTGCGGCGTCCGACAGGGCCCAAGAGACCCAGTACTTC
cdr3_aa: CSAASDRAQETQYF

j_call: TRBJ1-3
cdr3_length: 14
clone_size: many
v_call: TRBV12-3/TRBV12-4
d_call: -
cdr3_nt: TGTGCCAGCAGCCTCAGGACAGCTGGAAACACCATATATTTT
cdr3_aa: CASSLRTAGNTIYF

j_call: TRBJ2-6
cdr3_length: 18
clone_size: many
v_call: TRBV28
d_call: -
cdr3_nt: TGTGCCAGCAGTTTAGTGGGGAGACTGAGCTCTGGGGCCAACGTCCTGACTTTC
cdr3_aa: CASSLVGRLSSGANVLTF

j_call: TRBJ2-6
cdr3_length: 14
clone_size: many
v_call: TRBV12-3/TRBV12-4
d_call: -
cdr3_nt: TGTGCCAGCCACCTGTTGACAGGGGCCAACGTCCTGACTTTC
cdr3_aa: CASHLLTGANVLTF

j_call: TRBJ2-7
cdr3_length: 13
clone_size: many
v_call: TRBV4-2
d_call: -
cdr3_nt: TGTGCCAGCAGCCAAGTTCGACCCTACGAGCAGTACTTC
cdr3_aa: CASSQVRPYEQYF

j_call: TRBJ2-3
cdr3_length: 14
clone_size: many
v_call: TRBV25-1
d_call: -
cdr3_nt: TGTGCCAGCAGTGAAAACCGAGGCACAGATACGCAGTATTTT
cdr3_aa: CASSENRGTDTQYF

j_call: TRBJ1-5
cdr3_length: 15
clone_size: many
v_call: TRBV20-1
d_call: TRBD1
cdr3_nt: TGCAGTGCACGAACAGGGGGCGGAACAAATCAGCCCCAGCATTTT
cdr3_aa: CSARTGGGTNQPQHF

j_call: TRBJ1-1
cdr3_length: 16
clone_size: many
v_call: TRBV18
d_call: TRBD1
cdr3_nt: TGTGCCAGCTCACCTCGGACAGGGGCTATGAACACTGAAGCTTTCTTT
cdr3_aa: CASSPRTGAMNTEAFF

j_call: TRBJ2-5
cdr3_length: 15
clone_size: many
v_call: TRBV5-1
d_call: TRBD2
cdr3_nt: TGCGCCAGCAGCCTTGCGGGGGTGGCCCAAGAGACCCAGTACTTC
cdr3_aa: CASSLAGVAQETQYF

j_call: TRBJ2-3
cdr3_length: 14
clone_size: few
v_call: TRBV5-1
d_call: -
cdr3_nt: TGCGCCAGCAGCGTCGGGTCGGGTATATCCACGCAGTATTTT
cdr3_aa: CASSVGSGISTQYF

j_call: TRBJ2-1
cdr3_length: 16
clone_size: many
v_call: TRBV7-2
d_call: TRBD1
cdr3_nt: TGTGCCAGCAGCTTAGATGTGACAGGGACCTACAATGAGCAGTTCTTC
cdr3_aa: CASSLDVTGTYNEQFF

j_call: TRBJ2-7
cdr3_length: 15
clone_size: many
v_call: TRBV7-7
d_call: TRBD2
cdr3_nt: TGTGCCAGCAGCTACGCGCCGGGACTAGAATACGAGCAGTACTTC
cdr3_aa: CASSYAPGLEYEQYF

j_call: TRBJ2-1
cdr3_length: 14
clone_size: many
v_call: TRBV7-9
d_call: TRBD1
cdr3_nt: TGTGCCAGCGGACCGGGACAGATCTACAATGAGCAGTTCTTC
cdr3_aa: CASGPGQIYNEQFF

j_call: TRBJ2-1
cdr3_length: 15
clone_size: -
v_call: TRBV4-1
d_call: TRBD2
cdr3_nt: TGCGCCAGCAGCTTCCGGGCTAGCGGGGTCAATGAGCAGTTCTTC
cdr3_aa: CASSFRASGVNEQFF

j_call: TRBJ1-1
cdr3_length: 13
clone_size: many
v_call: TRBV16
d_call: -
cdr3_nt: TGTGCCAGCAGCCAATATAGGAACACTGAAGCTTTCTTT
cdr3_aa: CASSQYRNTEAFF

j_call: TRBJ1-2
cdr3_length: 14
clone_size: -
v_call: TRBV6-5
d_call: -
cdr3_nt: TGTGCCAGCAGCGGAACAGGACCCGATGATGGCTACACCTTC
cdr3_aa: CASSGTGPDDGYTF

j_call: TRBJ1-6
cdr3_length: 15
clone_size: few
v_call: TRBV10-1
d_call: -
cdr3_nt: TGCGCCAGCAGTGAAGGGGGGACGGGGTATTCACCCCTCCACTTT
cdr3_aa: CASSEGGTGYSPLHF

j_call: TRBJ1-1
cdr3_length: 13
clone_size: few
v_call: TRBV20-1
d_call: -
cdr3_nt: TGCAGTGCTAAAGTCTCTATGAACACTGAAGCTTTCTTT
cdr3_aa: CSAKVSMNTEAFF

j_call: TRBJ1-2
cdr3_length: 13
clone_size: few
v_call: TRBV6-2/TRBV6-3
d_call: -
cdr3_nt: TGTGCCAGCAGACCCTCGGGAGATGATGGCTACACCTTC
cdr3_aa: CASRPSGDDGYTF

j_call: TRBJ1-5
cdr3_length: 16
clone_size: -
v_call: TRBV5-6
d_call: TRBD1
cdr3_nt: TGTGCCAGCAGCTTGTGGGGACAGGGGACTAATCAGCCCCAGCATTTT
cdr3_aa: CASSLWGQGTNQPQHF

j_call: TRBJ2-4
cdr3_length: 14
clone_size: few
v_call: TRBV9
d_call: -
cdr3_nt: TGTGCCAGCAGCGCCGGGGACCGCTCGGGCATTCAGTACTTC
cdr3_aa: CASSAGDRSGIQYF

j_call: TRBJ2-3
cdr3_length: 18
clone_size: medium-sized
v_call: TRBV9
d_call: TRBD2
cdr3_nt: TGTGCCAGCAGCGCCTTCTCTCGGACTAGCGGGACCACAGATACGCAGTATTTT
cdr3_aa: CASSAFSRTSGTTDTQYF

j_call: TRBJ1-4
cdr3_length: 16
clone_size: many
v_call: TRBV28
d_call: TRBD1
cdr3_nt: TGTGCCAGCAGTCGGACAGGGGGGACCTTGGCTGAAAAACTGTTTTTT
cdr3_aa: CASSRTGGTLAEKLFF